The 32 T cell receptor beta chains below come from one sample, sequenced in a study of patients and donors after allogeneic stem cell transplantation. TCRdb reprocessed the RT-PCR reads via MiXCR and lists one record per CDR3 protein. The top ten hold 30% to 45% of the sample, which has a few thousand distinct CDR3 sequences, roughly 4.2% seen once. Sequencing was done on a sample of blood, either unsorted or a sorted T cell fraction (not recorded which). The source of these receptors is a human donor who was either an allogeneic HSCT recipient or a stem cell or donor lymphocyte infusion donor (not recorded which). It is not recorded whose cells these are; they may come from a transplant donor.

This clonotype has a count of ten or more. V and J are TRBV28 and TRBJ2-1; no clear D. The length of the CDR3 is 13 residues. CDR1 is MDHEN, CDR2 SYDVKM, per germline. V lost 7 bases and J lost 0, with 7 bases in between. The CDR3 loop is CASTTSSYNEQFF. CDR3 DNA: TGTGCCAGCACCACGAGCTCCTACAATGAGCAGTTCTTC.

This clonotype is medium-sized by share. The chain has TRBV6-1 and TRBJ1-2; TRBD1 is a possible D gene (6 bases). The CDR3 extends over 13 amino acids. V was clipped by 2 bases and J by 6 bases, with 10 bases between them. From germline, CDR1 is MNHNS and CDR2 SASEGT. Here the CDR3 reads CASSEPQGNGYTF. The CDR3 DNA sequence: TGTGCCAGCAGTGAACCCCAGGGGAATGGCTACACCTTC.

By sample fraction, this clonotype is large. The J gene is TRBJ1-1, the V gene TRBV27; tentatively, D is TRBD1 (5 bases). The CDR3 has 15 amino acids. Trimming left V 4 bases short and J 6 bases short, with 18 bases between. CDR1 MNHEY and CDR2 SMNVEV come from the germline V gene (reference sequence). CDR3 protein: CASSSYTGTTPEAFF. CDR3 sequence (DNA): TGTGCCAGCAGTTCCTACACCGGGACCACCCCTGAAGCTTTCTTT.

This clonotype rates as medium-sized. The chain is built from TRBV5-1 and TRBJ2-3; 10 nucleotides agree with TRBD2. J was trimmed by 1 base and V by 4 bases; bases with no gene match: 6. Germline V CDR1 and CDR2: SGHRS, YFSETQ. This CDR3 has 16 residues. The CDR3, as DNA: TGCGCCAGCAGCGCAGTGCTAGCGGGGGGCACAGATACGCAGTATTTT. Translating it yields CASSAVLAGGTDTQYF.

This clonotype was detected many times. This chain links TRBV6-5 with TRBJ2-2; D is ambiguous. Germline V gene lookup returns CDR1 MNHEY and CDR2 SVGAGI. This CDR3 is 15 amino acids long. The V gene lost 2 bases and the J gene lost 4 bases, with 11 bases spanning the gap. The CDR3 DNA reads TGTGCCAGCAGTTACGGGCAGATCAGCACCGGGGAGCTGTTTTTT. Its protein product is CASSYGQISTGELFF.

By its share, this clonotype is medium-sized (0.01 to 0.1%). This sequence joins TRBV5-8 and TRBJ2-2, with 12 bases identical to TRBD2. The CDR3 is 16 amino acids. Trimming removed 1 base from V and 5 bases from J; junction bases left unmatched: 3. Germline CDR1 SGHTS, CDR2 YDEGEE. The CDR3 protein is CASSLILAGGTGELFF. CDR3 coding DNA: TGTGCCAGCAGCTTGATTCTAGCGGGAGGGACCGGGGAGCTGTTTTTT.

This clonotype has a count of ten or more. The chain is built from TRBV12-3 or TRBV12-4 and TRBJ2-2; D assignment may be TRBD1 or TRBD2 (5 bases each). CDR3 length: 15 amino acids. Trimming pared 4 bases from V and 5 bases from J, leaving 14 bases between. The CDR3 DNA is TGTGCCAGCAGTTCCCGGGGCCGGAAAACCGGGGAGCTGTTTTTT. Protein: CASSSRGRKTGELFF.

The chain combines TRBV5-4 with TRBJ1-1, with a tentative D call TRBD1 (6 bases). The germline CDR1 and CDR2 sequences are SGHNT and YYREEE (reference sequence). The V end was cut by 3 bases, the J end by 6 bases, with 24 bases between. CDR3 length equals 17 residues. Here the CDR3 reads CASSSSGVSSRVAEAFF. The CDR3 nucleotides are TGTGCCAGCAGCTCCTCAGGGGTGTCATCTCGTGTTGCTGAAGCTTTCTTT. The complete variable domain, with remaining parts taken from reference TRBV5-4 and TRBJ1-1, reads ETGVTQSPTHLIKTRGQQVTLRCSSQSGHNTVSWYQQALGQGPQFIFQYYREEENGRGNFPPRFSGLQFPNYSSELNVNALELDDSALYLCASSSSGVSSRVAEAFFGQGTRLTVV.

This clonotype has ten or more counts. The V call is TRBV28, the J call TRBJ1-4; TRBD1 matches at 7 bases. From germline, CDR1 is MDHEN and CDR2 SYDVKM. V shed 7 bases, J shed 0 bases, and the junction held 8 bases outside the gene matches. This CDR3 is built from 16 residues. This chain's CDR3 is CASTFWQGATNEKLFF. The CDR3 coding sequence is TGTGCCAGCACCTTCTGGCAGGGGGCAACTAATGAAAAACTGTTTTTT.

This clonotype occurred many times. This chain connects TRBV6-1 to TRBJ1-6; 9 positions agree with TRBD1. The CDR3 extends over 14 amino acids. Per germline, CDR1 MNHNS and CDR2 SASEGT. The V and J ends lost 6 bases and 7 bases, in that order; junction bases with no gene match: 4. The CDR3 region is CASRGQGGNSPLHF. CDR3 DNA sequence: TGTGCCAGCAGGGGACAGGGTGGGAATTCACCCCTCCACTTT.

This clonotype was seen repeatedly, ten times or more. V is TRBV15 and J is TRBJ2-7; TRBD1 agrees at 7 bases. The V and J ends lost 7 bases and 2 bases, in that order; junction bases with no gene match: 14. CDR3 length: 16 residues. Germline values: CDR1 LNHNV, CDR2 YYDKDF (reference sequence). The CDR3 sequence: CATTAGLGQGAYEQYF. The CDR3 bases are TGTGCCACCACGGCTGGCCTTGGCCAGGGGGCCTACGAGCAGTACTTC.

In this sample, this clonotype turned up many times. The rearrangement uses TRBV9 and TRBJ1-1; unclear D gene. Trimming shortened V by 0 bases and J by 2 bases, and 11 bases separated the two germline ends. Germline V CDR1 and CDR2: SGDLS, YYNGEE. The length of the CDR3 is 15 residues. The CDR3 loop is CASSVVGEVNTEAFF. Here the CDR3 DNA reads TGTGCCAGCAGCGTAGTAGGAGAGGTTAACACTGAAGCTTTCTTT.

This clonotype was counted many times. The rearrangement links TRBV3-1 to TRBJ1-2; D is unresolved. V was clipped by 9 bases and J by 2 bases, with 10 bases between them. Germline CDR1 and CDR2: LGHDT and YNNKEL (reference sequence). The CDR3 covers 12 residues. The CDR3: CASSGSNYGYTF. The CDR3 nucleotides read TGTGCCAGTTCCGGGTCGAACTATGGCTACACCTTC. Full variable domain (missing parts from reference TRBV3-1 and TRBJ1-2): DTAVSQTPKYLVTQMGNDKSIKCEQNLGHDTMYWYKQDSKKFLKIMFSYNNKELIINETVPNRFSPKSPDKAHLNLHINSLELGDSAVYFCASSGSNYGYTFGSGTRLTVV.

This clonotype has at least ten counts. The chain couples TRBV14 to TRBJ2-1; tentatively, D is TRBD2 (6 bases). The CDR3 loop spans 15 amino acids. The germline V gene has CDR1 SGHDN and CDR2 FVKESK. Deletions cut 1 base from V and 4 bases from J, with 11 bases between. The CDR3 loop is CASSQARTTYNEQFF. The CDR3 DNA sequence: TGTGCCAGCAGCCAAGCAAGGACTACATACAATGAGCAGTTCTTC.

This clonotype was counted at least ten times. V usage is TRBV6-6 and J usage is TRBJ1-2; maybe TRBD1 (6 bases). Deletions cut 5 bases from V and 2 bases from J, with 12 bases between. The germline CDR1 and CDR2 sequences are MNHNY and SVGAGI (reference sequence). The CDR3 is made up of 14 amino acids. The CDR3 DNA sequence: TGTGCCAGCAGTGGTAGGCAGGGGAACTATGGCTACACCTTC. Translated, it gives CASSGRQGNYGYTF.

This clonotype is labeled as medium-sized. The rearrangement joins TRBV19 to TRBJ2-2; 8 nucleotides line up with TRBD2. V was pared by 8 bases and J by 4 bases, with 9 bases of the junction left unmatched. CDR1 is LNHDA and CDR2 is SQIVND in the germline V gene (reference sequence). The CDR3 contains 15 residues. The CDR3 is CASLGLARGTGELFF. CDR3 nucleotides: TGTGCCAGTCTCGGACTAGCCAGAGGCACCGGGGAGCTGTTTTTT.

The sample holds many counts of this clonotype. The rearrangement links TRBV5-1 to TRBJ1-6; a weak D match, TRBD1 (5 bases). V was clipped by 4 bases and J by 9 bases, with 14 bases between them. The V gene's germline CDR1 is SGHRS and CDR2 YFSETQ. This CDR3 contains 14 residues. The CDR3 reads CASSKTDSASPLHF. Written as DNA, the CDR3 is TGCGCCAGCAGCAAGACAGACAGTGCTTCACCCCTCCACTTT.

Judged by abundance, this clonotype is medium-sized (0.01 to 0.1%). The CDR3, as DNA: TGTGCCAGCAGCCAGATTAGCGGGGGGTTTTACAATGAGCAGTTCTTC. Its translation is CASSQISGGFYNEQFF. V and J are TRBV3-1 and TRBJ2-1, with 10 bases identical to TRBD2. V lost 3 bases to trimming and J lost 4 bases; unmatched junction nucleotides: 6. The CDR3 length is 16 residues. Germline-derived CDR1 and CDR2 are LGHDT and YNNKEL (reference sequence).

This clonotype was detected ten times or more. J is TRBJ1-6 and V is TRBV18; D is ambiguous. The V end lost 1 base, the J end lost 10 bases, and 17 bases lay between the germline ends. CDR3 length: 16 residues. Germline CDR1 KGHSH, CDR2 LQKENI. CDR3 nucleotide sequence: TGTGCCAGCTCACCACAGAGGCAGGTAGAAAGATCACCCCTCCACTTT. This sequence encodes CASSPQRQVERSPLHF.

This clonotype is medium-sized in the sample. The rearrangement uses TRBV5-1 and TRBJ1-1; D is ambiguous. The CDR3 is 13 amino acids. Germline CDR1 and CDR2: SGHRS and YFSETQ. Trimming removed 7 bases at V and 1 base at J, with 11 bases between. The CDR3 region is CASFDNPNTEAFF. The DNA of the CDR3 is TGCGCCAGCTTCGACAACCCGAACACTGAAGCTTTCTTT.

Ten or more counts support this clonotype. J is TRBJ2-2 and V is TRBV20-1, with 11 bases lining up with TRBD1. This CDR3 comprises 15 residues. Germline-derived CDR1 and CDR2 are DFQATT and SNEGSKA (reference sequence). The V and J ends lost 2 bases and 3 bases, in that order; junction bases with no gene match: 2. The CDR3 here is CSARPGQGDTGELFF. DNA of the CDR3: TGCAGTGCTAGACCGGGACAGGGGGACACCGGGGAGCTGTTTTTT.

By share of the sample, this clonotype is medium-sized. The rearrangement joins TRBV7-6 to TRBJ2-1; 9 positions match TRBD2. This CDR3 has 15 residues. Germline-derived CDR1 and CDR2 are SGHVS and FNYEAQ. J gave up 8 bases and V 4 bases, and 9 bases lay outside the gene matches. As DNA, the CDR3 is TGTGCCAGCAGCTCTCTAGCGGGACCGACGGATGAGCAGTTCTTC. Amino acids: CASSSLAGPTDEQFF.

This clonotype was seen ten or more times. The V gene is TRBV20-1, the J gene TRBJ2-3; unclear D gene. The V end was cut by 5 bases, the J end by 5 bases, with 8 bases between. The germline CDR1 and CDR2 sequences are DFQATT and SNEGSKA (reference sequence). This CDR3 has 11 residues. CDR3 residues: CSAPRVDTQYF. The CDR3 bases are TGCAGTGCTCCCCGGGTAGATACGCAGTATTTT.

This clonotype is deemed medium-sized. The V and J genes are TRBV7-9 and TRBJ1-2; no clear D gene. V gave up 6 bases and J gave up 3 bases, with 14 bases separating them. The CDR3 consists of 14 residues. CDR1 SEHNR and CDR2 FQNEAQ come from the germline V gene (reference sequence). The CDR3 loop reads CASSPKVADYGYTF. The CDR3 nucleotides read TGTGCCAGCAGTCCAAAGGTTGCGGACTATGGCTACACCTTC.

V gene TRBV19 combines with J gene TRBJ1-1; 9 bases fit TRBD1. There are 15 residues in the CDR3. V shed 4 bases, J shed 5 bases, and the junction held 8 bases outside the gene matches. CDR1 and CDR2 from the germline V gene are LNHDA and SQIVND (reference sequence). DNA of the CDR3: TGTGCCAGTAGTACGGGACAGGGTTTCGGGACTGAAGCTTTCTTT. Translated, it gives CASSTGQGFGTEAFF.

This clonotype was detected many times. J is TRBJ2-3 and V is TRBV7-2; TRBD2 matches at 11 bases. Germline V gives CDR1 SGHTA, CDR2 FQGNSA. V was clipped by 6 bases and J by 4 bases; unmatched bases: 6. CDR3 length: 15 residues. The CDR3 nucleotides are TGTGCCAGCAGACAACTAGCGGGAGCGGCAGATACGCAGTATTTT. It codes for CASRQLAGAADTQYF.

By frequency in the sample, this clonotype is medium-sized. The V and J genes are TRBV20-1 and TRBJ1-6; D is unclear. Per the germline V gene, CDR1 is DFQATT and CDR2 is SNEGSKA (reference sequence). V was shortened by 0 bases and J by 6 bases, with 12 bases between the two germline ends. This CDR3 region has 15 residues. The CDR3 DNA reads as TGCAGTGCTAGAGATTTGAGGGATTCTAATTCACCCCTCCACTTT. Amino acid sequence: CSARDLRDSNSPLHF.

This clonotype was observed many times. The chain uses TRBV6-1 and TRBJ2-1, with TRBD2 matching over 7 bases. Germline V gene data show CDR1 as MNHNS and CDR2 as SASEGT. The CDR3 consists of 15 residues. V dropped 4 bases and J dropped 0; count of bases not matched to a gene: 3. The CDR3 loop reads CASSVAGVSYNEQFF. CDR3 in DNA: TGTGCCAGCAGTGTGGCGGGGGTCTCCTACAATGAGCAGTTCTTC.

This clonotype was seen at least ten times. The CDR3 protein is CASSHYPGTGVEKLFF. For the CDR3, the DNA is TGTGCCAGCAGTCACTACCCCGGGACAGGGGTAGAAAAACTGTTTTTT. The rearrangement joins TRBV25-1 to TRBJ1-4, with 10 positions matching TRBD1. The germline CDR1 and CDR2 sequences are MGHDK and SYGVNS. The CDR3 consists of 16 residues. Trimming removed 5 bases from V and 8 bases from J; junction bases left unmatched: 11.

This clonotype is judged medium-sized. V is TRBV15 and J is TRBJ2-7; the match to TRBD2 covers 15 bases. Germline trimming cut 9 bases from V and 7 bases from J; bases unmatched to any gene: 7. Germline assignment: CDR1 LNHNV and CDR2 YYDKDF (reference sequence). There are 14 residues in the CDR3. The CDR3 reads CATRTSGREGEQYF. DNA of the CDR3: TGTGCCACGAGGACTAGCGGGAGGGAGGGTGAGCAGTACTTC.

This clonotype has a count of ten or more. V and J are TRBV7-9 and TRBJ1-5; D remains ambiguous. Germline CDR1 reads SEHNR; CDR2 reads FQNEAQ (reference sequence). Trimming removed 0 bases from V and 1 base from J, with 4 bases in between. The CDR3 length is 14 residues. CDR3 nucleotide sequence: TGTGCCAGCAGCTTAGCCGAGAGCAATCAGCCCCAGCATTTT. Residues: CASSLAESNQPQHF. Filled out from reference TRBV7-9 and TRBJ1-5, the complete variable domain reads DTGVSQNPRHKITKRGQNVTFRCDPISEHNRLYWYRQTLGQGPEFLTYFQNEAQLEKSRLLSDRFSAERPKGSFSTLEIQRTEQGDSAMYLCASSLAESNQPQHFGDGTRLSIL.

This clonotype was observed at least ten times. The chain joins TRBV11-2 to TRBJ2-1, with D perhaps assigned TRBD1 or TRBD2 (7 bases each). V lost 4 bases and J lost 2, with 21 bases in between. The CDR3 is 18 residues long. The V gene's germline CDR1 is SGHAT and CDR2 FQNNGV. The CDR3 DNA follows: TGTGCCAGCAGCTCCGGACTAGACATTGGGACAGCCTACAATGAGCAGTTCTTC. Protein product: CASSSGLDIGTAYNEQFF.